This T cell receptor (beta chain) was found in a study of T-cell reconstitution after alpha-beta-depleted transplantation in children. As it was prepared, the TCRbeta library received unique molecular identifiers. TCRdb reanalysed the PCR reads using MiXCR and keeps one entry per CDR3 protein. This sample has roughly 200,000 distinct CDR3 sequences, with around 10% found just once. The length of the CDR3 is 13 residues. Germline V CDR1 and CDR2: SGHAT, FQNNGV. The trim removed 7 bases at V and 8 bases at J, leaving 9 bases unmatched. This clonotype has only a few counts. This sample comprised PBMCs from the stem cell graft donor, obtained from the stem cell graft. The sequence was obtained from a human donor who donated a stem cell graft to a child with acute lymphoblastic leukemia. This chain uses TRBV11-2 with TRBJ1-2; 8 bases line up with TRBD1. CDR3 amino acids: CASTATGAVGYTF. DNA of the CDR3: TGTGCCAGCACCGCGACAGGGGCTGTGGGCTACACCTTC. Full variable domain (missing parts from reference TRBV11-2 and TRBJ1-2): EAGVAQSPRYKIIEKRQSVAFWCNPISGHATLYWYQQILGQGPKLLIQFQNNGVVDDSQLPKDRFSAERLKGVDSTLKIQPAKLEDSAVYLCASTATGAVGYTFGSGTRLTVV.